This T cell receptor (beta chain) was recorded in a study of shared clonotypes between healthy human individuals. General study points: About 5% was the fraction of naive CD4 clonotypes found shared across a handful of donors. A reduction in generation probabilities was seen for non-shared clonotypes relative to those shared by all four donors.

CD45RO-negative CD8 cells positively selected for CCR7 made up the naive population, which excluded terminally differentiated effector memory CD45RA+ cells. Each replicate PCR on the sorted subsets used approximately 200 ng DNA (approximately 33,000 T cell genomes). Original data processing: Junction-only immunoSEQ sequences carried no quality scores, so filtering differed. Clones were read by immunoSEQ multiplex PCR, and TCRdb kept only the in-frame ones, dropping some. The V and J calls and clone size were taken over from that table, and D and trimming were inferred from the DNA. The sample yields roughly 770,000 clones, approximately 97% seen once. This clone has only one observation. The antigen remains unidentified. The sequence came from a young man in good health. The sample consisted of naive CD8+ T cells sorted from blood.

The CDR3 loop reads CASSLLSTRDQETQYF. CDR3 bases: TGTGCCAGCAGCTTACTCTCAACAAGAGACCAAGAGACCCAGTACTTC. V is TRBV7-9 and J is TRBJ2-5; D unresolved. This CDR3 is 16 amino acids long. The V and J ends lost 2 bases and 0 bases respectively, with 13 bases between them. Germline CDR1 is SEHNR and CDR2 is FQNEAQ (reference sequence).